The clone carrying this T cell receptor beta chain showed up just once. The data were obtained in a study of preoperative IRX-2 immunotherapy in early breast cancer. V lost 7 bases, J lost 4 bases, and 16 bases lay in between. CDR1 is LNHDA, CDR2 SQIVND, per germline (reference sequence). This CDR3 region has 14 residues. The assay was immunoSEQ multiplex PCR, and TCRdb's table has in-frame clones only and misses some. The sample has some 2,000 clones, roughly 81% seen once. Treatment in this sample: preoperative locoregional IRX-2 cytokine immunotherapy. This phase Ib study tested locoregional IRX-2 cytokine immunotherapy given before surgery.

This clonotype originated in a human donor with breast cancer. The rearrangement links TRBV19 to TRBJ1-1; possible D gene TRBD1, 6 bases. The sample in question was tumor tissue, obtained before IRX-2 immunotherapy. The CDR3 sequence: CASNDPGAFTEAFF. The CDR3 nucleotides are TGTGCCAGTAACGATCCGGGGGCCTTCACTGAAGCTTTCTTT.